Listed below are T cell receptor beta chains from one sample, sequenced in a study of blood T cell repertoires in COVID-19. Clones were sequenced by immunoSEQ multiplex PCR, and TCRdb holds only the in-frame ones, with some missing. Of about 98,000 clones in the sample, around 87% were seen once. The specimen sequenced was peripheral blood. The receptors stem from a man in his fifties with active or convalescent COVID-19. CDR3s include the opening cysteine and the closing phenylalanine or tryptophan. The listing skips clone size in some rows; elsewhere it reads once, few, many or a size class.

v_gene: TRBV28; j_gene: TRBJ1-6; abundance: NA; CDR3aa: CASSLPSRGLPPLHF
v_gene: TRBV19; j_gene: TRBJ1-4; abundance: NA; CDR3aa: CASSIQVFNEKLFF
v_gene: TRBV20-1; j_gene: TRBJ2-1; abundance: NA; CDR3aa: CSASRAGGPNEQFF
v_gene: TRBV4-2; j_gene: TRBJ2-1; abundance: NA; CDR3aa: CASSHTGASNEQFF
v_gene: TRBV14; j_gene: TRBJ1-2; abundance: NA; CDR3aa: CASSPSLRDYGYTF
v_gene: TRBV10-1; j_gene: TRBJ2-1; abundance: once; CDR3aa: CASSDSTSGGAWNEQFF
v_gene: TRBV11-3; j_gene: TRBJ2-5; abundance: NA; CDR3aa: CASSRSGGARETQYF
v_gene: TRBV30; j_gene: TRBJ1-5; abundance: once; CDR3aa: CAWPGGISNQPQHF
v_gene: TRBV6-6; j_gene: TRBJ1-2; abundance: NA; CDR3aa: CASSYSRQGNGYTF
v_gene: TRBV4-1; j_gene: TRBJ2-5; abundance: NA; CDR3aa: CASSQGGVQETQYF
v_gene: TRBV10-1; j_gene: TRBJ1-6; abundance: NA; CDR3aa: CASSPGPNSPLHF
v_gene: TRBV19; j_gene: TRBJ2-3; abundance: NA; CDR3aa: CASSTPPGTVTDTQYF
v_gene: TRBV10-2; j_gene: TRBJ2-5; abundance: NA; CDR3aa: CASSESLSNTETQYF
v_gene: TRBV2; j_gene: TRBJ2-5; abundance: NA; CDR3aa: CASSVTRGIQETQYF
v_gene: TRBV5-4; j_gene: TRBJ2-5; abundance: few; CDR3aa: CASTRGQVQETQYF
v_gene: TRBV12-5; j_gene: TRBJ1-1; abundance: NA; CDR3aa: CASAPAGRGYAFF
v_gene: TRBV19; j_gene: TRBJ1-4; abundance: NA; CDR3aa: CASSLRTTNEKLFF
v_gene: TRBV6-1; j_gene: TRBJ2-1; abundance: NA; CDR3aa: CASSEPSRDPQFF
v_gene: TRBV6-1; j_gene: TRBJ1-1; abundance: once; CDR3aa: CASSDGVMNTEAFF
v_gene: TRBV10-1; j_gene: TRBJ2-1; abundance: NA; CDR3aa: CASSDPRTGHNEQFF
v_gene: TRBV10-1; j_gene: TRBJ2-5; abundance: many; CDR3aa: CASSLRTGETQYF
v_gene: TRBV27; j_gene: TRBJ2-7; abundance: NA; CDR3aa: CASSRYEAGAPYEQYF
v_gene: TRBV5-1; j_gene: TRBJ2-3; abundance: NA; CDR3aa: CASSLGQITDTQYF
v_gene: TRBV7-8; j_gene: TRBJ1-5; abundance: NA; CDR3aa: CASSLVAGVEQPQHF
v_gene: TRBV10-3; j_gene: TRBJ2-2; abundance: few; CDR3aa: CASGTVDTGELFF
v_gene: TRBV19; j_gene: TRBJ2-1; abundance: NA; CDR3aa: CASSWASGAYNEQFF
v_gene: TRBV27; j_gene: TRBJ1-1; abundance: NA; CDR3aa: CASSYGGFTEAFF
v_gene: TRBV10-3; j_gene: TRBJ2-5; abundance: NA; CDR3aa: CAIQGRGQGETQYF
v_gene: TRBV28; j_gene: TRBJ2-3; abundance: NA; CDR3aa: CASSLATDTQYF
v_gene: TRBV7-2; j_gene: TRBJ1-1; abundance: NA; CDR3aa: CASSSYGRNTEAFF
v_gene: TRBV7-2; j_gene: TRBJ2-5; abundance: few; CDR3aa: CASSLGGGQETQYF
v_gene: TRBV19; j_gene: TRBJ1-6; abundance: NA; CDR3aa: CASSSRQGRNSPLHF
v_gene: TRBV18; j_gene: TRBJ2-1; abundance: once; CDR3aa: CASSPWDKSYNEQFF
v_gene: TRBV28; j_gene: TRBJ1-2; abundance: NA; CDR3aa: CASSLVGTGGVYTF
v_gene: TRBV6-2/TRBV6-3; j_gene: TRBJ1-1; abundance: few; CDR3aa: CASSGPGHMNTEAFF
v_gene: TRBV7-8; j_gene: TRBJ1-5; abundance: NA; CDR3aa: CASSLLRTDGPGNQPQHF
v_gene: TRBV6-2/TRBV6-3; j_gene: TRBJ2-7; abundance: NA; CDR3aa: CASSYETGVEQYF
v_gene: TRBV27; j_gene: TRBJ1-2; abundance: NA; CDR3aa: CASSLSGQGIISNYGYTF
v_gene: TRBV10-2; j_gene: TRBJ1-1; abundance: NA; CDR3aa: CASSVRNTEAFF
v_gene: TRBV5-5; j_gene: TRBJ1-5; abundance: NA; CDR3aa: CASSSGTGNQPQHF
v_gene: TRBV5-1; j_gene: TRBJ2-5; abundance: NA; CDR3aa: CASSFAQKTGTQETQYF
v_gene: TRBV7-8; j_gene: TRBJ2-5; abundance: NA; CDR3aa: CASSSTSGGALETQYF
v_gene: TRBV6-1; j_gene: TRBJ1-5; abundance: few; CDR3aa: CASGDREGNQPQHF
v_gene: TRBV28; j_gene: TRBJ1-5; abundance: once; CDR3aa: CASSLYQGARNQPQHF
v_gene: TRBV6-4; j_gene: TRBJ1-6; abundance: NA; CDR3aa: CASSDSKQQGAYSPLHF
v_gene: TRBV5-1; j_gene: TRBJ2-1; abundance: NA; CDR3aa: CASSPGTSGAYNEQFF
v_gene: TRBV9; j_gene: TRBJ1-6; abundance: once; CDR3aa: CASSVGAQNYNSPLHF
v_gene: TRBV18; j_gene: TRBJ2-1; abundance: NA; CDR3aa: CASSPNGGGANEQFF
v_gene: TRBV11-2; j_gene: TRBJ1-1; abundance: NA; CDR3aa: CASSLGTAMNTEAFF
v_gene: TRBV7-2; j_gene: TRBJ2-3; abundance: NA; CDR3aa: CASSLYNTDTQYF
v_gene: TRBV11-2; j_gene: TRBJ2-5; abundance: NA; CDR3aa: CASSSTGVETQYF
v_gene: TRBV7-8; j_gene: TRBJ2-1; abundance: once; CDR3aa: CASSSGQDGFF
v_gene: TRBV3-1/TRBV3-2; j_gene: TRBJ1-5; abundance: NA; CDR3aa: CASSRDRGPDRPQHF